This is a list of T cell receptor beta chains from one sample in a study of T cells after yellow fever vaccination. TCRdb re-analysed the 5' RACE reads in MiXCR, keeping a single row per CDR3 protein. Of about 500,000 distinct CDR3 sequences detected, approximately 16% appear once; the ten largest clones hold 17%. Here the sequenced sample was PBMCs, taken less than 6 days after the first yellow fever vaccination. All receptors derive from a young man who received the YFV17D yellow fever vaccine. Each CDR3 is given with its conserved first and last residue. The D gene is left open where the match is weak. Clone size is stated in some rows and not others, as once, few, many or a class when expanded.

j_call d_call clone_size v_call cdr3_nt cdr3_aa
TRBJ2-2 - few TRBV9 TGTGCCAGCAGCGTATCTGCCGGGGAGCTGTTTTTT CASSVSAGELFF
TRBJ2-5 TRBD1 few TRBV28 TGTGCCAGCAGTTACAGGGGGCGGGGAGAGACCCAGTACTTC CASSYRGRGETQYF
TRBJ1-1 - few TRBV7-2 TGTGCCAGCAGGTGGCTCCTGAACACTGAAGCTTTCTTT CASRWLLNTEAFF
TRBJ1-6 - - TRBV4-1 TGCGCCAGCAGCCATGATGGATCAGGTTTGAGGACTGAATATTCACCCCTCCACTTT CASSHDGSGLRTEYSPLHF
TRBJ1-2 TRBD1 - TRBV18 TGTGCCAGCTCACGGGGACAGGACATATATGGCTACACCTTC CASSRGQDIYGYTF
TRBJ2-6 TRBD2 - TRBV7-3 TGTGCCAGCAGCCCTGATGGGGGGGGAATTGGGGCCAACGTCCTGACTTTC CASSPDGGGIGANVLTF
TRBJ1-1 TRBD1 - TRBV7-3 TGTGCCAGCAGCGCCCGACAGGGGAGCGGCACTGAAGCTTTCTTT CASSARQGSGTEAFF
TRBJ1-2 - - TRBV5-1 TGCGCCAGCAGCATGCTCCCAAGCTATGGCTACACCTTC CASSMLPSYGYTF
TRBJ2-5 - few TRBV11-1 TGTGCCAGCAGCCTTAGGACCTACCCGGGGGAGACCCAGTACTTC CASSLRTYPGETQYF
TRBJ2-2 - many TRBV7-9 TGTGCCAGCAGTCTGTTCTCCGGGGAGCTGTTTTTT CASSLFSGELFF
TRBJ2-6 - few TRBV5-1 TGCGCCAGCCGATTCTTTGGGGCCAACGTCCTGACTTTC CASRFFGANVLTF
TRBJ2-1 - few TRBV3-1 TGTGCCAGCAGCCCGGCGGGGACGGTTTACAATGAGCAGTTCTTC CASSPAGTVYNEQFF
TRBJ1-2 - - TRBV6-1 TGTGCCAGCAGTGAACTCACGGGGGTTCGAGATGGCTACACCTTC CASSELTGVRDGYTF
TRBJ1-1 - - TRBV6-2/TRBV6-3 TGTGCCAGCAGTTACTCGAGAGGGGTAGGAGTTGAAGCTTTCTTT CASSYSRGVGVEAFF
TRBJ2-3 - - TRBV4-3 TGCGCCAGCTCGCGCTTACAGGGATTCACAGATACGCAGTATTTT CASSRLQGFTDTQYF
TRBJ2-5 TRBD2 - TRBV7-2 TGTGCCAGCAGCTCTATCGGGGGGAGCGGGGAGACCCAGTACTTC CASSSIGGSGETQYF
TRBJ1-2 - few TRBV6-2/TRBV6-3 TGTGCCAGCAGAGAGGATGGCTACACCTTC CASREDGYTF
TRBJ2-3 - - TRBV28 TGTGCCAGCACTGGGAGGGGGGCACCCACAGATACGCAGTATTTT CASTGRGAPTDTQYF
TRBJ1-1 - - TRBV13 TGTGCCAGCAGCTTATGGGGGTATACTGAAGCTTTCTTT CASSLWGYTEAFF
TRBJ2-7 - few TRBV27 TGTGCCAGCGTCCAGAGGACAGACCTCTACGAGCAGTACTTC CASVQRTDLYEQYF
TRBJ2-2 - - TRBV12-3/TRBV12-4 TGTGCCAGCACCACCCCTCCCGGGGAGCTGTTTTTT CASTTPPGELFF
TRBJ2-7 - few TRBV6-2/TRBV6-3 TGTGCCAGCAGTTACTTGGGACGTACCGAGCAGTACTTC CASSYLGRTEQYF
TRBJ2-2 - once TRBV20-1 TGCAGTGCTATGAGGGGACCCCTGAACACCGGGGAGCTGTTTTTT CSAMRGPLNTGELFF
TRBJ1-1 - - TRBV20-1 TGCAGTGCACCCGGCAGCAAGGAAGCTTTCTTT CSAPGSKEAFF
TRBJ2-2 - - TRBV9 TGTGCCAGCAGCGTAGCTGGGGCAGTCGGGGAGCTGTTTTTT CASSVAGAVGELFF
TRBJ2-5 TRBD2 - TRBV12-3/TRBV12-4 TGTGCCAGCTGCCACCTTGGGGGGGTGGTAGAGACCCAGTACTTC CASCHLGGVVETQYF
TRBJ2-3 - - TRBV28 TGTGCCGCCGTGGGGGGCACAGATACGCAGTATTTT CAAVGGTDTQYF
TRBJ1-5 - - TRBV12-3/TRBV12-4 TGTGCCAGCAGCCTACCGCACAATCAGCCCCAGCATTTT CASSLPHNQPQHF
TRBJ1-5 - - TRBV6-1 TGTGCCACCCGGCAGGGAGCCAATCAGCCCCAGCATTTT CATRQGANQPQHF
TRBJ1-1 TRBD1 many TRBV10-3 TGTGCCATCAGGACAGGGTCCACCCCTCTCGGGACTGAAGCTTTCTTT CAIRTGSTPLGTEAFF
TRBJ1-4 - few TRBV4-3 TGCGCCAGCAGCCAAGATTGGGCAGGCCCTAATGAAAAACTGTTTTTT CASSQDWAGPNEKLFF
TRBJ2-4 - - TRBV20-1 TGCAGTGCTACGGCGAGTCTAGCCAAAAACATTCAGTACTTC CSATASLAKNIQYF
TRBJ1-6 - - TRBV5-1 TGCGCCAGCAGCTTGGCCAGGTCGGGAAATTCACCCCTCCACTTT CASSLARSGNSPLHF
TRBJ1-2 - - TRBV20-1 TGCAGTGCTAGCGAGGAGTCCTATGGCTACACCTTC CSASEESYGYTF
TRBJ2-1 - few TRBV12-3/TRBV12-4 TGTGCCAGCGGCCTAAATGAGCAGTTCTTC CASGLNEQFF
TRBJ2-5 TRBD2 - TRBV3-1 TGTGCCAGCAGCCGGACTAGCGGGGGATCGAAGACCCAGTACTTC CASSRTSGGSKTQYF
TRBJ2-2 TRBD1 - TRBV6-1 TGTGCCAGCTCGGGGACAGCGTCTTATTCCGGGGAGCTGTTTTTT CASSGTASYSGELFF
TRBJ2-1 TRBD2 many TRBV12-3/TRBV12-4 TGTGCCAGCAGTTTCAGACTAGCGGGACTAGGTGAGCAGTTCTTC CASSFRLAGLGEQFF
TRBJ2-5 TRBD1 few TRBV6-5 TGTGCCAGCAGTTTAGATAGGACAGGGGTAGAGACCCAGTACTTC CASSLDRTGVETQYF
TRBJ1-3 - few TRBV12-3/TRBV12-4 TGTGCCAGCTCCTTGAAAGGACAGACAGTCACTGGAAACACCATATATTTT CASSLKGQTVTGNTIYF
TRBJ2-7 - - TRBV20-1 TGCAGTGCTGCGGAGGGGACCTACGAGCAGTACTTC CSAAEGTYEQYF
TRBJ1-1 TRBD1 many TRBV6-1 TGTGCCAGCAGGAGGGACAGCCACACTGAAGCTTTCTTT CASRRDSHTEAFF
TRBJ1-2 - - TRBV30 TGTGCCTGGAGTGGTGGGGATTTTGCCTATGGCTACACCTTC CAWSGGDFAYGYTF
TRBJ2-3 - many TRBV3-1 TGTGCCAGCAGCCAAGATCTGAGCACAGATACGCAGTATTTT CASSQDLSTDTQYF
TRBJ2-5 - few TRBV12-3/TRBV12-4 TGTGCCAGCACTCCCAACGGGGTCGAGACCCAGTACTTC CASTPNGVETQYF
TRBJ2-2 - few TRBV11-3 TGTGCCAGCAGCTTAGATCAGGGCGGGACGGCGAACACCGGGGAGCTGTTTTTT CASSLDQGGTANTGELFF
TRBJ2-7 - - TRBV5-1 TGCGCCAGCAGCTTGGTCCTCGCTACCGGGGGCTACGAGCAGTACTTC CASSLVLATGGYEQYF
TRBJ2-1 - - TRBV7-2 TGTGCCAGCGGGCTATTCCACAATGAGCAGTTCTTC CASGLFHNEQFF
TRBJ2-7 - few TRBV3-1 TGTGCCAGCAGTCTAAATCCGACCGCGGTTGCAGGAGAGCAGTACTTC CASSLNPTAVAGEQYF
TRBJ2-2 - few TRBV5-1 TGCGCCAGCAGCTTGGCCCCAGTCCCGGGGGAGCTGTTTTTT CASSLAPVPGELFF
TRBJ1-1 - few TRBV7-2 TGTGCCAGCAGCTTATACGGGCTGGAAGCTTTCTTT CASSLYGLEAFF
TRBJ2-7 - - TRBV18 TGTGCCAGCTCACCACCCGTCCAGCGAACCGAGCAGTACTTC CASSPPVQRTEQYF
TRBJ1-1 - - TRBV5-1 TGCGCCAGCAGCTACGACAAGAACACTGAAGCTTTCTTT CASSYDKNTEAFF
TRBJ1-5 - - TRBV19 TGTGCCAGTAGTATAGCGGGGCGGCCTCAGCCCCAGCATTTT CASSIAGRPQPQHF
TRBJ2-7 TRBD2 few TRBV27 TGTGCCAGCAGCGGGACTAGCGGGGACGAGCAGTACTTC CASSGTSGDEQYF
TRBJ2-3 - - TRBV6-2/TRBV6-3 TGTGCCAGCAGTGTCTATGACACGCAGTATTTT CASSVYDTQYF
TRBJ2-1 - - TRBV6-6 TGTGCCAGCAGTTATGATGAGCAGTTCTTC CASSYDEQFF
TRBJ2-2 TRBD2 - TRBV30 TGTGCCTGGAGTCCCAAGCGGGGGGGCCCCACCGGGGAGCTGTTTTTT CAWSPKRGGPTGELFF
TRBJ2-5 TRBD2 - TRBV5-4 TGTGCCAGCAGCCTGGGGGGACTAGCGGGAGGCCAAGAGACCCCGTACTTC CASSLGGLAGGQETPYF